This TCR beta chain stems from a study of Graves' ophthalmopathy and Graves' hyperthyroidism. This clonotype was recorded a few times. Germline assignment: CDR1 LGHNA and CDR2 YSLEER. V gave up 0 bases and J gave up 1 base, with 9 bases separating them. The CDR3 spans 15 residues. Using RNA transcripts, the TCR beta CDR3 regions were amplified. Second-round multiplex PCR came after first-round RT-PCR with HTBI primers. TCRdb processed the multiplex PCR reads anew with MiXCR; each CDR3 protein has one entry. The table lists about 1.2 million distinct CDR3 sequences, 35% to 40% of them singletons. The clonotype originates from an adult man with Graves' hyperthyroidism. This chain joins TRBV4-3 and TRBJ2-5; D is unresolved. The sample was peripheral blood or thyroid tissue (not recorded which). The CDR3 protein is CASSQESETQETQYF. The CDR3 DNA is TGCGCCAGCAGCCAAGAGTCGGAGACCCAAGAGACCCAGTACTTC.